What follows are 27 T cell receptor beta chains derived from one specimen sequenced in a study of blood T cell repertoires in COVID-19. Measured with immunoSEQ multiplex PCR; TCRdb has only the in-frame clones, and not every one. The sample yields approximately 270,000 clones, roughly 86% seen once. Sequences were obtained from PBMCs or T cells enriched from blood (not recorded which). Receptors originate from a woman aged 60-75 years who had recovered from COVID-19.

The J gene is TRBJ2-5, the V gene TRBV19; D perhaps matches TRBD1 (5 bases). Germline V gives CDR1 LNHDA, CDR2 SQIVND (reference sequence). V lost 5 bases, J lost 0 bases, and 7 bases lay in between. The CDR3 sequence is 13 residues long. The CDR3 reads CASSWGHQETQYF. CDR3 nucleotide sequence: TGTGCCAGTAGTTGGGGCCACCAAGAGACCCAGTACTTC.

The CDR3 DNA reads as TGTGCCACCAGCCGGGCAGGGGAAACCAACTATGGCTACACCTTC. This sequence encodes CATSRAGETNYGYTF. The rearrangement joins TRBV15 to TRBJ1-2; the D gene is possibly TRBD1 (6 bases). CDR3 size: 15 residues. The germline gives CDR1 LNHNV, CDR2 YYDKDF (reference sequence). With 5 bases removed from V and 2 bases from J, the gap between germline ends came to 15 bases.

CDR3 sequence: CASSLTGRGTDTQYF. DNA of the CDR3: TGCGCCAGCAGCCTTACGGGGCGGGGGACAGATACGCAGTATTTT. The V and J genes are TRBV10-2 and TRBJ2-3, with 7 bases identical to TRBD2. The CDR3 contains 15 residues. Germline V gene sequence: CDR1 WSHSY, CDR2 SAAADI. V lost 6 bases to trimming and J lost 3 bases; unmatched junction nucleotides: 9.

The chain links TRBV6-5 to TRBJ1-5; D is ambiguous. CDR1 and CDR2 (germline): MNHEY, SVGAGI. The ends were cut back, 2 bases at V and 7 bases at J, with 9 bases in the middle. The CDR3 is 13 amino acids. The CDR3 DNA is TGTGCCAGCAGTTACGGCCGATACCAGCCCCAGCATTTT. The encoded protein is CASSYGRYQPQHF.

This rearrangement joins TRBV30 to TRBJ1-2, with TRBD1 matching over 10 bases. CDR1 is GTSNPN, CDR2 SVGIG, per germline (reference sequence). Trimming cost V 4 bases and J 1 base; bases outside gene matches: 6. The CDR3 totals 15 residues. The CDR3: CAWNLDRGDNYGYTF. DNA for the CDR3: TGTGCCTGGAACTTGGACAGGGGGGATAACTATGGCTACACCTTC.

The V gene is TRBV4-1, the J gene TRBJ2-7; tentatively, D is TRBD1 (5 bases). From germline, CDR1 is MGHRA and CDR2 YSYEKL. The CDR3 spans 15 residues. The V and J ends lost 4 bases and 0 bases respectively, with 13 bases between them. CDR3 sequence (DNA): TGCGCCAGCAGCCCCTACGGTGACAGCTCCTACGAGCAGTACTTC. It encodes CASSPYGDSSYEQYF.

J is TRBJ1-4 and V is TRBV18; D is undetermined. Trimming removed 6 bases at V and 0 bases at J, with 14 bases between. The CDR3 covers 16 residues. Looked up from germline, CDR1 is KGHSH and CDR2 is LQKENI. The CDR3 is CASSQTFSATNEKLFF. CDR3 DNA: TGTGCCAGCTCTCAAACTTTTTCCGCAACTAATGAAAAACTGTTTTTT.

The rearrangement joins TRBV5-1 to TRBJ2-7; 8 positions match TRBD1. The germline gives CDR1 SGHRS, CDR2 YFSETQ. The CDR3 spans 14 residues. Germline trimming cut 0 bases from V and 7 bases from J; bases unmatched to any gene: 6. CDR3 sequence (DNA): TGCGCCAGCAGCTTGGGACAGGGGCCTGATGAGCAGTACTTC. This sequence encodes CASSLGQGPDEQYF.

As regards this clone: Different DNA sequences within this sample yield the same CDR3. V is TRBV5-1 and J is TRBJ2-7; TRBD1 is a possible D gene (5 bases). The CDR3 covers 13 residues. With 0 bases removed from V and 5 bases from J, the gap between germline ends came to 9 bases. Germline CDR1 reads SGHRS; CDR2 reads YFSETQ. The CDR3 reads CASSLGQGDEQYF. In nucleotides, the CDR3 is TGCGCCAGCAGCTTGGGGCAGGGTGACGAGCAGTACTTC.

The rearrangement links TRBV10-3 to TRBJ2-7; 9 nucleotides agree with TRBD1. V lost 8 bases to trimming and J lost 0 bases; unmatched junction nucleotides: 2. There are 13 residues in the CDR3. Germline assignment: CDR1 ENHRY and CDR2 SYGVKD. The CDR3 here is CAIGDRDSYEQYF. DNA of the CDR3: TGTGCCATCGGGGACAGGGACTCCTACGAGCAGTACTTC.

The chain uses TRBV15 and TRBJ1-5; D is possibly TRBD1 (5 bases). The ends were cut back, 1 base at V and 4 bases at J, with 11 bases in the middle. CDR3 length: 15 amino acids. The germline V gene encodes CDR1 LNHNV and CDR2 YYDKDF (reference sequence). CDR3 in amino acids: CATSRVGQINQPQHF. Written as DNA, the CDR3 is TGTGCCACCAGCAGAGTGGGGCAGATAAATCAGCCCCAGCATTTT.

This clone came up a few times. The chain carries TRBV4-1 and TRBJ2-7, with 11 bases identical to TRBD2. Germline assignment: CDR1 MGHRA and CDR2 YSYEKL. V lost 5 bases to trimming and J lost 3 bases; unmatched junction nucleotides: 9. This CDR3 is built from 16 residues. The CDR3 DNA sequence: TGCGCCAGCAGCACCCCCACTAGCGGGGGCAACTACGAGCAGTACTTC. Translation gives CASSTPTSGGNYEQYF.

The chain links TRBV9 to TRBJ2-5; TRBD2 agrees at 14 bases. The V and J ends lost 4 bases and 5 bases, in that order; junction bases with no gene match: 10. Germline V gene data show CDR1 as SGDLS and CDR2 as YYNGEE. The CDR3 contains 17 residues. The CDR3 DNA sequence: TGTGCCAGCAGCCCTGGACTAGCGGGGGGCCGGGACGAGACCCAGTACTTC. The encoded protein is CASSPGLAGGRDETQYF.

The chain recombines TRBV28 with TRBJ1-5; D possibly corresponds to TRBD1 (5 bases). The CDR3 has 14 residues. V gave up 3 bases and J gave up 4 bases, with 10 bases separating them. Germline CDR1 is MDHEN and CDR2 is SYDVKM. CDR3 in amino acids: CASSFRSGNQPQHF. CDR3 DNA sequence: TGTGCCAGCAGTTTTAGGTCAGGGAATCAGCCCCAGCATTTT.

This sequence joins TRBV28 and TRBJ1-2; 8 nucleotides align to TRBD1. The CDR3 consists of 17 residues. V shed 4 bases and J 5 bases; nucleotides not matched to a gene: 15. The germline CDR1 and CDR2 sequences are MDHEN and SYDVKM. The CDR3 bases are TGTGCCAGCAGTTCGACGACAGGGGTAATCTTTGGTTATGGCTACACCTTC. The encoded protein is CASSSTTGVIFGYGYTF.

The chain combines TRBV5-1 with TRBJ2-5, with TRBD1 as a possible D gene (6 bases). This CDR3 contains 14 residues. Trimming took 4 bases from V and 5 from J, leaving 15 bases between them. Germline lookup yields CDR1 SGHRS and CDR2 YFSETQ. CDR3 protein: CASSALQGWETQYF. CDR3 DNA sequence: TGCGCCAGCAGCGCTCTACAGGGTTGGGAGACCCAGTACTTC.

The genes are TRBV30 and TRBJ1-1; D uncertain. Germline V gene sequence: CDR1 GTSNPN, CDR2 SVGIG (reference sequence). CDR3 length equals 14 residues. V lost 6 bases to trimming and J lost 1 base, with 15 bases between them. Written as DNA, the CDR3 is TGTGCCTGCGAGAGGGTACAGACGAACACTGAAGCTTTCTTT. Translating gives CACERVQTNTEAFF. The full variable domain, rest sourced from reference TRBV30 and TRBJ1-1, is SQTIHQWPATLVQPVGSPLSLECTVEGTSNPNLYWYRQAAGRGLQLLFYSVGIGQISSEVPQNLSASRPQDRQFILSSKKLLLSDSGFYLCACERVQTNTEAFFGQGTRLTVV.

V is TRBV27 and J is TRBJ2-1; 9 bases line up with TRBD1. Germline V gene data show CDR1 as MNHEY and CDR2 as SMNVEV (reference sequence). The CDR3 loop spans 14 amino acids. V was pared by 9 bases and J by 3 bases, with 6 bases of the junction left unmatched. The CDR3 coding sequence is TGTGCCAGTGGGGACAGGGACCACTACAATGAGCAGTTCTTC. Its translation is CASGDRDHYNEQFF.

The CDR3: CATSDTGTLSNQPQHF. CDR3 coding DNA: TGTGCCACCAGTGACACCGGGACACTTAGCAATCAGCCCCAGCATTTT. The chain employs TRBV24-1 and TRBJ1-5, with a weak D call TRBD1 (6 bases). This CDR3 spans 16 amino acids. Germline CDR1 is KGHDR and CDR2 is SFDVKD. Trimming left V 4 bases short and J 0 bases short, with 12 bases between.

CDR3 sequence reads: CASSFFRDRGGEQYF. The CDR3 DNA reads TGTGCCAGCAGCTTTTTCCGGGACAGGGGTGGGGAGCAGTACTTC. The J gene is TRBJ2-7, the V gene TRBV7-6, with 10 positions matching TRBD1. The junction had 9 bases not matched to a gene; V was cut back by 3 bases and J by 7 bases. From germline, CDR1 is SGHVS and CDR2 FNYEAQ. This CDR3 is 15 amino acids long.

The J gene is TRBJ2-3, the V gene TRBV6-6; D ambiguous. The CDR3 contains 13 residues. Trimming shortened V by 2 bases and J by 5 bases, and 8 bases separated the two germline ends. Germline CDR1 and CDR2: MNHNY and SVGAGI (reference sequence). CDR3 DNA: TGTGCCAGCAGTTACGTAGTTTTAGATACGCAGTATTTT. This gives the protein CASSYVVLDTQYF.

The chain has TRBV5-1 and TRBJ2-3, with D possibly being TRBD1 (5 bases). V gave up 4 bases and J gave up 0 bases, with 15 bases separating them. CDR3 size: 16 residues. Germline CDR1 is SGHRS and CDR2 is YFSETQ. CDR3 in DNA: TGCGCCAGCAGCCAGGGTGGGATGGGGAGCACAGATACGCAGTATTTT. Translated, it gives CASSQGGMGSTDTQYF.

The chain recombines TRBV5-1 with TRBJ1-1; D may be TRBD1 (6 bases). CDR1 is SGHRS, CDR2 YFSETQ, per germline. This CDR3 has 14 amino acids. V lost 3 bases and J lost 1, with 10 bases in between. In DNA, the CDR3 is TGCGCCAGCAGCTACCAAGGGGGGAACACTGAAGCTTTCTTT. Amino acids: CASSYQGGNTEAFF.

This clone was seen just once. J is TRBJ1-2 and V is TRBV7-9; D not certain. The CDR3 length is 14 residues. Between the trimmed V and J ends, which lost 5 bases and 3 bases, there was a span of 13 bases. Germline V gene data show CDR1 as SEHNR and CDR2 as FQNEAQ (reference sequence). In DNA form, the CDR3 reads TGTGCCAGCAGCCTCCTTAGTTTATACTATGGCTACACCTTC. Protein product: CASSLLSLYYGYTF.

In its sample, this clone was seen once. DNA for the CDR3: TGTGCCAGCAGTGAACTGTCCAGGCGCAATCAGCCCCAGCATTTT. Protein sequence: CASSELSRRNQPQHF. The chain is built from TRBV6-1 and TRBJ1-5; D is unclear. Germline loops: CDR1 MNHNS, CDR2 SASEGT. There are 15 residues in the CDR3. Trimming shortened V by 2 bases and J by 2 bases, and 10 bases separated the two germline ends.

The chain is built from TRBV29-1 and TRBJ2-2, with D possibly being TRBD1 (6 bases). With 6 bases removed from V and 1 base from J, the gap between germline ends came to 9 bases. This CDR3 has 13 residues. Germline CDR1 reads SQVTM; CDR2 reads ANQGSEA. The CDR3, as DNA: TGCAGCGTAAGACAGGTGAACACCGGGGAGCTGTTTTTT. Translating it yields CSVRQVNTGELFF.

V gene TRBV19 combines with J gene TRBJ2-3; D is uncertain. Germline V CDR1 and CDR2: LNHDA, SQIVND (reference sequence). The V and J ends lost 6 bases and 5 bases respectively, with 12 bases between them. The CDR3 spans 13 residues. Here the CDR3 DNA reads TGTGCCAGTAGCCCGCTTGGGCAAGATACGCAGTATTTT. Translation: CASSPLGQDTQYF.